This T cell receptor (beta chain) came from a study of cytomegalovirus exposure and HLA in healthy donors. Unrecorded immune exposure was likely among donors, who were nominally healthy when sampled. This PCR relied on a set of 60 Vbeta primers and 13 Jbeta primers. Using immunoSEQ multiplex PCR, the repertoire was profiled, and TCRdb retains in-frame clones only, with some absent. The sample has approximately 99,000 clones, around 85% seen once; the top ten hold under 5.5%. CDR1 is SEHNR, CDR2 FQNEAQ, per germline (reference sequence). The CDR3 loop spans 13 amino acids. Between the trimmed V and J ends, which lost 0 bases and 4 bases, there was a span of 4 bases.

The receptor comes from a man in his forties in good health and CMV-seropositive. The sequencing sample was made of PBMCs. The genes are TRBV7-9 and TRBJ1-3; D is ambiguous. The CDR3 DNA sequence: TGTGCCAGCAGCTTAGCTGAGGGAAACACCATATATTTT. Amino acids: CASSLAEGNTIYF.